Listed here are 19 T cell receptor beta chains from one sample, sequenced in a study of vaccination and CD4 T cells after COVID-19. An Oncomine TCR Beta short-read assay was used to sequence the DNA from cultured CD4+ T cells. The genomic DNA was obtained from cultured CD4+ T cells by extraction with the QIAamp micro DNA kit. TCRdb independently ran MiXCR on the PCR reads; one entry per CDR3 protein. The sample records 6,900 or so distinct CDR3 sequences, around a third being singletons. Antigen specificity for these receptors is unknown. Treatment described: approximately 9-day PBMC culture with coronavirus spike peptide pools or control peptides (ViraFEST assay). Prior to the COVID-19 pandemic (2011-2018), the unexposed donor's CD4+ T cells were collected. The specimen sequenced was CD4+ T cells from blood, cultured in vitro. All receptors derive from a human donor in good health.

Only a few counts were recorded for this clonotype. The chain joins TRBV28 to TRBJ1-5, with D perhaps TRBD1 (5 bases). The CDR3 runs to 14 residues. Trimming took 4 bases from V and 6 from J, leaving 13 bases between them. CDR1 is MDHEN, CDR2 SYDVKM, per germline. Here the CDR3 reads CASSSGLEGQPQHF. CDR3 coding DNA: TGTGCCAGCAGTTCGGGACTCGAGGGTCAGCCCCAGCATTTT.

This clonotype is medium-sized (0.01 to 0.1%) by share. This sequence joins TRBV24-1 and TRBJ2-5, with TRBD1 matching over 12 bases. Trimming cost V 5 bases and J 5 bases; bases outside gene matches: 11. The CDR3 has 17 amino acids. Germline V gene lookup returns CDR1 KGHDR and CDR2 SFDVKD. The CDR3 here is CATSAGTGGTWGETQYF. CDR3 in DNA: TGTGCCACCAGTGCGGGGACAGGGGGCACCTGGGGGGAGACCCAGTACTTC.

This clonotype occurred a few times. This CDR3 reads CASRGGGDRGGTQYF. The CDR3 nucleotides read TGTGCCAGCAGGGGGGGCGGGGATCGGGGTGGGACCCAGTACTTC. The gene calls are TRBV6-1 and TRBJ2-5, with D perhaps being TRBD1 or TRBD2 (6 bases each). Trimming pared 6 bases from V and 7 bases from J, leaving 21 bases between. The CDR3 is 15 residues long. CDR1 MNHNS and CDR2 SASEGT come from the germline V gene.

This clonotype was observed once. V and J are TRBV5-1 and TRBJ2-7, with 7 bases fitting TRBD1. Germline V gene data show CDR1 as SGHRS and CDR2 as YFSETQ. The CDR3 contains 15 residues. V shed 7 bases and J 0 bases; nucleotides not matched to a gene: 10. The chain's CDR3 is CASGKGAESSYEQYF. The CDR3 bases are TGCGCCAGCGGCAAGGGGGCGGAGAGCTCCTACGAGCAGTACTTC.

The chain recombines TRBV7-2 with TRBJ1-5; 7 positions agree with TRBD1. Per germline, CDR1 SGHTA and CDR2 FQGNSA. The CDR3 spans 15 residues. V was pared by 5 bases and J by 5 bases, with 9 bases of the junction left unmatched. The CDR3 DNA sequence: TGTGCCAGCAGCACTGGGCAGGGGGGTCATCAGCCCCAGCATTTT. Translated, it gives CASSTGQGGHQPQHF.

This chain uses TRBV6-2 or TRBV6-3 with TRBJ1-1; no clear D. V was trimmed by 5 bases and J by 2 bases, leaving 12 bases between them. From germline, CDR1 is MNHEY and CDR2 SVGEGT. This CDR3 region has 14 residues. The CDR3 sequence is CASSDPGPNTEAFF. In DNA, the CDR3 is TGTGCCAGCAGTGACCCGGGCCCTAACACTGAAGCTTTCTTT.

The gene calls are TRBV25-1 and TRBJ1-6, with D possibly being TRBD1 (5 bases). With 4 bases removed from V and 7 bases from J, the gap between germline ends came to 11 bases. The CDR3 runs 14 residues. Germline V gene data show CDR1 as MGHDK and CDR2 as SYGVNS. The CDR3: CASSGTGGNSPLHF. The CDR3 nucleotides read TGTGCCAGCAGTGGTACAGGAGGAAATTCACCCCTCCACTTT.

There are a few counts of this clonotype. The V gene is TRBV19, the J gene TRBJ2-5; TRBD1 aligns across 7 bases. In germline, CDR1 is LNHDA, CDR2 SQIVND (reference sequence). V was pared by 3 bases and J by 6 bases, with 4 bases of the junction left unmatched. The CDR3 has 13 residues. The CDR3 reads CASSIRDSKTQYF. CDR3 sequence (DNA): TGTGCCAGTAGTATTCGGGACAGTAAGACCCAGTACTTC.

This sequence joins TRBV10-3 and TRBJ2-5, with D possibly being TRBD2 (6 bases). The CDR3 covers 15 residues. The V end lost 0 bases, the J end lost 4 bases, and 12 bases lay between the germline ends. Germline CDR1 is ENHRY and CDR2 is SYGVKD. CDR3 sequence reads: CAISESPGGRETQYF. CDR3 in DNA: TGTGCCATCAGTGAGTCGCCTGGAGGGAGAGAGACCCAGTACTTC.

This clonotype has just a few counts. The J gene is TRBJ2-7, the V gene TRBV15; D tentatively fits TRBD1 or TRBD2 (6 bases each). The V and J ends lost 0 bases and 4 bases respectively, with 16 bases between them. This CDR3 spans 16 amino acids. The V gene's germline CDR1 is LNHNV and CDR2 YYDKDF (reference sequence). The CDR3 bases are TGTGCCACCAGCAGAGATAGGGGGGCAGCGGATTACGAGCAGTACTTC. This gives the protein CATSRDRGAADYEQYF.

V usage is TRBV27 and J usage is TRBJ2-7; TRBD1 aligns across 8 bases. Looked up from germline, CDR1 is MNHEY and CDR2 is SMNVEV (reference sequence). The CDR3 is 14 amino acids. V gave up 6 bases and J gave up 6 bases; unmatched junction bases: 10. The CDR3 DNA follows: TGTGCCAGCAGCCGGGACAGGACCTCGGCCGAGCAGTACTTC. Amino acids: CASSRDRTSAEQYF.

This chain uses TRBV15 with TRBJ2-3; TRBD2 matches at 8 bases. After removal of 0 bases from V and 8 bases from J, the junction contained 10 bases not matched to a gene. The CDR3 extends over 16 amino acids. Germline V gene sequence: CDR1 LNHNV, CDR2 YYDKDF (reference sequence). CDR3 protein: CATSRERLGSGSTQYF. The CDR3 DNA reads TGTGCCACCAGCAGAGAAAGGTTGGGGAGCGGGAGTACGCAGTATTTT.

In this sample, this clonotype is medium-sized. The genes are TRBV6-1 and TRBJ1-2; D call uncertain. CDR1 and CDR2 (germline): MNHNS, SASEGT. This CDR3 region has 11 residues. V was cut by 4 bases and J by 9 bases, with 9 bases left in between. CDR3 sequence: CASSVEDSYTF. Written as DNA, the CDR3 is TGTGCCAGCAGTGTGGAGGATAGCTACACCTTC.

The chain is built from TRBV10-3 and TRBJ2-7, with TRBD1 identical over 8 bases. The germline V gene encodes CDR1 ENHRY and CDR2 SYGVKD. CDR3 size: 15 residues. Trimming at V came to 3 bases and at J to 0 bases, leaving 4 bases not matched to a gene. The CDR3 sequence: CAISEPTGGSYEQYF. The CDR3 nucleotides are TGTGCCATCAGTGAACCAACAGGGGGCTCCTACGAGCAGTACTTC.

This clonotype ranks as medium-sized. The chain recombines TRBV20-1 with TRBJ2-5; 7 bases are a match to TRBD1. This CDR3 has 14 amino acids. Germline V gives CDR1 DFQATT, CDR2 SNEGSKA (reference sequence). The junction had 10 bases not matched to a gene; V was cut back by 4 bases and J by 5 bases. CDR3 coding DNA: TGCAGTGCTACGTCCCAGGGGGTCCCGGAGACCCAGTACTTC. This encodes CSATSQGVPETQYF.

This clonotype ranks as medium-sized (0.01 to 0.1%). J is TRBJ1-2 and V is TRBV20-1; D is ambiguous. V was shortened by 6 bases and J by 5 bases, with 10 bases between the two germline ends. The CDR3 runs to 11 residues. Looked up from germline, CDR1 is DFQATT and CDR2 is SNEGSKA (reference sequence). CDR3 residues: CSARREYGYTF. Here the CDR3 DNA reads TGCAGTGCCCGGAGGGAGTATGGCTACACCTTC.

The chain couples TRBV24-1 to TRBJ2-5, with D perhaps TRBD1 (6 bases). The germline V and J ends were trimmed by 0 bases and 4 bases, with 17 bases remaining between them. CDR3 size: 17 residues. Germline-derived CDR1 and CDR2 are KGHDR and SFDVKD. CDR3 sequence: CATSDLSGPVRGETQYF. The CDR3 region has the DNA TGTGCCACCAGTGATTTGTCCGGCCCCGTCAGGGGAGAGACCCAGTACTTC.

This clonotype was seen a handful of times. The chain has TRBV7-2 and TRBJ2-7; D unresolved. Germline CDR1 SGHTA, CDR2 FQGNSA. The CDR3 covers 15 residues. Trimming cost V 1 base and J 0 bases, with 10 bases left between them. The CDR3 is CASSLGDLSSYEQYF. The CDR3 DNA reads TGTGCCAGCAGCTTAGGGGATCTGAGCTCCTACGAGCAGTACTTC.

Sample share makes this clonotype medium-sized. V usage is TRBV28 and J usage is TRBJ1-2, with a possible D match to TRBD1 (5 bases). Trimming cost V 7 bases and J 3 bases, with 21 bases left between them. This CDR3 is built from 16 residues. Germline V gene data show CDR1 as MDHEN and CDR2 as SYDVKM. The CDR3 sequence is CASTPVRGTGDYGYTF. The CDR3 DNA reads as TGTGCCAGCACCCCAGTGCGGGGGACGGGGGACTATGGCTACACCTTC.